These T cell receptor beta chains were read from a single sample in a study of cytomegalovirus exposure and HLA in healthy donors. Assay: immunoSEQ multiplex PCR; the TCRdb copy retains only in-frame clones and omits some. Of approximately 95,000 clones in the sample, approximately 72% are singletons; the top ten hold about 4%. Sequenced material: PBMCs. The receptors shown here come from a woman aged 40 to 50 in good health and CMV-seropositive. Both conserved end residues are part of each CDR3. A D gene is named only where the DNA matches it firmly. Only some rows state a clone size, as once, few, many or a class for expanded clones.

abundance,j_gene,d_gene,v_gene,CDR3aa,CDR3nt
once,TRBJ2-3,NA,TRBV7-3,CASSLPGGHTQYF,TGTGCCAGCAGCTTGCCCGGGGGGCATACGCAGTATTTT
NA,TRBJ1-1,TRBD1,TRBV28,CASVFGQGGRAFF,TGTGCCAGCGTCTTTGGGCAGGGGGGACGAGCTTTCTTT
NA,TRBJ1-2,NA,TRBV27,CASSPDRNYGYTF,TGTGCCAGCAGTCCGGACAGAAACTATGGCTACACCTTC
NA,TRBJ2-3,TRBD2,TRBV14,CASSQEPPSSGKTDTQYF,TGTGCCAGCAGCCAAGAGCCCCCTAGTAGCGGGAAGACAGATACGCAGTATTTT
NA,TRBJ1-1,TRBD1,TRBV2,CASSERQGAFF,TGTGCCAGCAGTGAAAGACAGGGAGCTTTCTTT
NA,TRBJ1-1,TRBD1,TRBV11-3,CASSPGTGGFSTEAFF,TGTGCCAGCAGCCCCGGGACAGGGGGCTTTAGCACTGAAGCTTTCTTT
NA,TRBJ2-1,TRBD2,TRBV28,CASEREGRNEQFF,TGTGCCAGCGAGCGGGAGGGCCGCAATGAGCAGTTCTTC
few,TRBJ2-1,NA,TRBV7-8,CASIASGPYNEQFF,TGTGCCAGCATTGCAAGCGGACCCTACAATGAGCAGTTCTTC
NA,TRBJ2-3,NA,TRBV5-1,CASSLSTGLDTQYF,TGCGCCAGCAGCTTGTCGACTGGTTTGGATACGCAGTATTTT
NA,TRBJ2-5,NA,TRBV9,CASSRSPDQETQYF,TGTGCCAGCTCTCGAAGTCCAGACCAAGAGACCCAGTACTTC
NA,TRBJ1-3,NA,TRBV30,CAWNDFSGNTIYF,TGTGCCTGGAACGACTTCTCTGGAAACACCATATATTTT
NA,TRBJ2-1,TRBD1,TRBV19,CASSQGRIYNEQFF,TGTGCCAGTTCACAGGGGAGAATCTACAATGAGCAGTTCTTC
NA,TRBJ2-2,TRBD2,TRBV10-2,CASRLADTGELFF,TGCGCCAGCAGGCTAGCGGACACCGGGGAGCTGTTTTTT
NA,TRBJ2-2,NA,TRBV6-1,CASRTPNTGELFF,TGTGCCAGCAGAACACCTAACACCGGGGAGCTGTTTTTT
NA,TRBJ2-7,TRBD2,TRBV6-5,CASSYLAGPYEQYF,TGTGCCAGCAGTTACCTAGCGGGCCCTTACGAGCAGTACTTC
NA,TRBJ2-7,NA,TRBV6-5,CASKAGPLDSYEQYF,TGTGCCAGCAAGGCGGGACCGCTAGACTCCTACGAGCAGTACTTC
few,TRBJ2-7,TRBD1,TRBV6-1,CASSENPGTGGYEQYF,TGTGCCAGCAGTGAAAATCCCGGGACAGGGGGCTACGAGCAGTACTTC
NA,TRBJ1-4,TRBD1,TRBV7-9,CASSQGTGANEKLFF,TGTGCCAGCAGCCAAGGGACAGGCGCTAATGAAAAACTGTTTTTT
NA,TRBJ1-1,NA,TRBV27,CASRNTGNTEAFF,TGTGCCAGCAGAAATACAGGAAACACTGAAGCTTTCTTT
NA,TRBJ2-7,TRBD2,TRBV14,CASSQGGSAGGYEQYF,TGTGCCAGCAGCCAAGGGGGATCAGCGGGGGGCTACGAGCAGTACTTC
once,TRBJ1-1,NA,TRBV4-2,CASSQDRGLITEAFF,TGTGCCAGCAGCCAAGACAGGGGATTGATCACTGAAGCTTTCTTT
NA,TRBJ2-7,NA,TRBV10-1,CASSESFGEQYF,TGCGCCAGCAGTGAGTCCTTCGGGGAGCAGTACTTC
NA,TRBJ2-2,NA,TRBV11-3,CASSFELWGLSNTGELFF,TGTGCCAGCAGCTTTGAACTTTGGGGGCTCTCAAACACCGGGGAGCTGTTTTTT
NA,TRBJ1-5,NA,TRBV19,CASSIAQYSNQPQHF,TGTGCCAGTAGTATAGCACAGTATAGCAATCAGCCCCAGCATTTT
NA,TRBJ2-7,TRBD2,TRBV6-1,CASSATSGTLYEQYF,TGTGCCAGCAGCGCTACTAGCGGGACTCTCTACGAGCAGTACTTC
NA,TRBJ1-1,TRBD1,TRBV18,CASSPGKGAQSWYTEAFF,TGTGCCAGCTCTCCGGGTAAGGGGGCGCAGTCTTGGTACACTGAAGCTTTCTTT
NA,TRBJ2-5,TRBD2,TRBV27,CASRALAGVVETQYF,TGTGCCAGCAGGGCATTAGCGGGAGTAGTAGAGACCCAGTACTTC
NA,TRBJ2-5,NA,TRBV7-9,CASSLGAGETQYF,TGTGCCAGCAGCTTAGGCGCCGGGGAGACCCAGTACTTC
NA,TRBJ1-1,TRBD1,TRBV6-5,CASSLNWGQGAEAFF,TGTGCCAGCAGTCTTAACTGGGGACAGGGGGCTGAAGCTTTCTTT
NA,TRBJ2-2,TRBD2,TRBV7-9,CASSPRVAGNTGELFF,TGTGCCAGCAGCCCCCGAGTAGCGGGGAACACCGGGGAGCTGTTTTTT
NA,TRBJ2-3,TRBD2,TRBV5-1,CASSQGLATHTDTQYF,TGCGCCAGCAGCCAGGGACTAGCGACCCACACAGATACGCAGTATTTT
NA,TRBJ2-3,TRBD1,TRBV6-1,CASSPQGSSTDTQYF,TGTGCCAGCAGTCCACAGGGGTCGAGCACAGATACGCAGTATTTT
NA,TRBJ2-7,NA,TRBV5-1,CASSFGGRSYEQYF,TGCGCCAGCAGCTTCGGGGGACGCTCCTACGAGCAGTACTTC
NA,TRBJ1-1,TRBD1,TRBV27,CASSVGGNTEAFF,TGTGCCAGCAGTGTAGGGGGCAACACTGAAGCTTTCTTT
NA,TRBJ2-7,TRBD1,TRBV18,CASSPRGRDYEQYF,TGTGCCAGCTCACCAAGGGGGCGCGACTACGAGCAGTACTTC
NA,TRBJ1-1,NA,TRBV27,CASSLLGLGSEAFF,TGTGCCAGCAGTTTATTAGGACTCGGCTCTGAAGCTTTCTTT
NA,TRBJ1-2,NA,TRBV5-6,CASSWAGANYGYTF,TGTGCCAGCAGCTGGGCTGGTGCTAACTATGGCTACACCTTC
NA,TRBJ2-2,TRBD1,TRBV5-6,CASSSQGASTGELFF,TGTGCCAGCAGCTCCCAGGGGGCGAGCACCGGGGAGCTGTTTTTT
NA,TRBJ2-1,TRBD2,TRBV4-1,CASSQEVAGPYNEQFF,TGCGCCAGCAGCCAAGAGGTAGCGGGGCCATACAATGAGCAGTTCTTC
few,TRBJ1-4,TRBD1,TRBV9,CASSVAGTDEKLFF,TGTGCCAGCAGCGTAGCTGGGACAGATGAAAAACTGTTTTTT
NA,TRBJ1-2,TRBD1,TRBV29-1,CSVEAGGGYTF,TGCAGCGTTGAAGCAGGGGGTGGCTACACCTTC
NA,TRBJ1-1,TRBD1,TRBV29-1,CSAQNQGQGVEAFF,TGCAGCGCCCAAAACCAGGGACAGGGGGTTGAAGCTTTCTTT
NA,TRBJ2-3,NA,TRBV7-2,CASSLAGDFTDTQYF,TGTGCCAGCAGCTTAGCGGGCGATTTCACAGATACGCAGTATTTT
NA,TRBJ2-7,TRBD1,TRBV9,CASSLGQGLPYEQYF,TGTGCCAGCAGTCTTGGACAGGGCCTTCCCTACGAGCAGTACTTC
NA,TRBJ1-5,NA,TRBV7-3,CASSFLSRDGGGKSNQPQHF,TGTGCCAGCAGCTTCCTCAGTCGGGATGGGGGAGGGAAAAGCAATCAGCCCCAGCATTTT
NA,TRBJ1-6,NA,TRBV2,CASSQNNSPLHF,TGTGCCAGCAGTCAAAATAATTCACCCCTCCACTTT
few,TRBJ2-1,TRBD2,TRBV2,CASRQLAGGSDEQFF,TGTGCCAGCAGACAACTAGCGGGAGGATCGGATGAGCAGTTCTTC
NA,TRBJ1-2,TRBD1,TRBV6-1,CASREDQGEGYTF,TGTGCCAGCAGAGAAGACCAGGGGGAAGGCTACACCTTC
few,TRBJ2-7,NA,TRBV30,CAWSERGEQYF,TGTGCCTGGAGTGAAAGGGGCGAGCAGTACTTC
NA,TRBJ2-3,NA,TRBV14,CASSQITSRRDTQYF,TGTGCCAGCAGCCAAATTACTAGTAGAAGAGATACGCAGTATTTT